The sequence of this T cell receptor beta chain was determined in a study of shared clonotypes between healthy human individuals. General observations from the study: As a rule, naive subsets had a larger estimated richness than memory subsets. Sharing across four donors was highest in naive CD4 (approximately 5%) and lowest in memory CD8 (about 0.4%).

Researchers ran the assay at a deep level. Per the original data handling: ImmunoSEQ supplied junction-only sequences lacking quality scores, so filtering was different. Sequenced by immunoSEQ multiplex PCR; TCRdb stores in-frame clones only, minus some. Clone size and the V and J calls come from that table; the DNA yielded D and trimming. Among about a million clones, about 70% were seen once, and the ten largest hold about 1.5%. The ends were cut back, 0 bases at V and 7 bases at J, with 16 bases in the middle. The CDR3 sequence is 16 residues long. The germline CDR1 and CDR2 sequences are SGDLS and YYNGEE. As regards this clone: Its antigen is undetermined.

The receptor was isolated from a man between 18 and 35 years old in good health. This chain connects TRBV9 to TRBJ1-4; maybe TRBD1 (5 bases). The specimen sequenced was memory CD4+ T cells sorted from blood. As for subset: CD45RA-negative fraction. CDR3 coding DNA: TGTGCCAGCAGCGTAGCTCAGGGTGGATTGGGTGAAAAACTGTTTTTT. Protein: CASSVAQGGLGEKLFF.